A selection of T cell receptor beta chains follows, all from one sample in a study of OX40 agonist ivuxolimab in advanced cancers. TCRdb's table, derived via immunoSEQ multiplex PCR, lists solely in-frame clones and lacks some. The sample holds about 100,000 clones; 90% are singletons and the top ten take approximately 0.34%. The sample consisted of CD4+ or CD8+ T cells sorted from blood, taken in a trial of the OX40 agonist ivuxolimab. The source of these receptors is an adult with an advanced solid tumor such as melanoma, head and neck, liver or kidney cancer. CDR3s include the opening cysteine and the closing phenylalanine or tryptophan. D genes are given only for firm matches. Clone sizes are given selectively: once, few, many, or a class where the clone is expanded.

TRBJ2-2 TRBV4-3 NA TRBD2 TGCGCCAGCAGTCAAGATAAGGGACTAGCGTACACCGGGGAGCTGTTTTTT CASSQDKGLAYTGELFF
TRBJ2-4 TRBV6-5 NA TRBD2 TGTGCCAGCAGTTACTCGAGGACTAGCGGGAAAAACATTCAGTACTTC CASSYSRTSGKNIQYF
TRBJ1-1 TRBV9 NA NA TGTGCCAGCAGCGAAATGAGGGGGGCGATCGCTGAAGCTTTCTTT CASSEMRGAIAEAFF
TRBJ2-3 TRBV7-9 NA NA TGTGCCAGCAGCTTAGCTAGCGGAAACACAGATACGCAGTATTTT CASSLASGNTDTQYF
TRBJ2-7 TRBV9 NA TRBD1 TGTGCCAGCAGCGTAGGGGGGACAGTTCCCTACGAGCAGTACTTC CASSVGGTVPYEQYF
TRBJ1-2 TRBV5-6 once NA TGTGCCAGCAGTTCCAATACTAACTATGGCTACACCTTC CASSSNTNYGYTF
TRBJ2-5 TRBV28 NA NA TGTGCCAGCAAAAAATCCTTGACAGGAGGGACCCAGTACTTC CASKKSLTGGTQYF
TRBJ1-5 TRBV6-1 few NA TGTGCCAGCAGTGGGCCCTTCCCGAAGCCCCAGCATTTT CASSGPFPKPQHF
TRBJ2-1 TRBV28 NA TRBD1 TGTGCCAGCAGAATCCGGGACAGGGGGATGAATGAGCAGTTCTTC CASRIRDRGMNEQFF
TRBJ2-5 TRBV27 NA TRBD2 TGTGCCAGCAGTTTTTCAGCGGGGTGGGGAGTCGCCCAGTACTTC CASSFSAGWGVAQYF
TRBJ1-1 TRBV28 NA NA TGTGCCAGCCGAGAGGGACAGAACACTGAAGCTTTCTTT CASREGQNTEAFF
TRBJ2-7 TRBV11-2 NA TRBD1 TGTGCCAGCAGCCCAGGACAGGGATCTTACCACGAGCAGTACTTC CASSPGQGSYHEQYF
TRBJ2-3 TRBV5-1 NA TRBD1 TGCGCCAGCAGCTTCGGACAGGGGACAGATACGCAGTATTTT CASSFGQGTDTQYF
TRBJ2-1 TRBV4-1 NA TRBD1 TGCGCCAGCAGCCAGAATACAGGGGGGAGTGAGCAGTTCTTC CASSQNTGGSEQFF
TRBJ2-5 TRBV28 NA NA TGTGCCGCAGCAGGGGGGGTGGAGACCCAGTACTTC CAAAGGVETQYF
TRBJ2-7 TRBV7-2 NA NA TGTGCCAGCAGCTTAGGCGGGACCCCCTACGAGCAGTACTTC CASSLGGTPYEQYF
TRBJ1-1 TRBV18 NA TRBD1 TGTGCCAGCTCACGACAGGGGGACACTGAAGCTTTCTTT CASSRQGDTEAFF
TRBJ2-7 TRBV5-1 NA TRBD1 TGCGCCAGCAGCGGCGGGACAGGGAGCTACGAGCAGTACTTC CASSGGTGSYEQYF
TRBJ1-1 TRBV6-1 NA NA TGTGCCAGCTTAAGGGTGAACACTGAAGCTTTCTTT CASLRVNTEAFF
TRBJ2-1 TRBV28 NA TRBD1 TGTGCCAGCAGTTTATCTGACAGGGATGATGAGCAGTTCTTC CASSLSDRDDEQFF
TRBJ1-2 TRBV7-2 NA TRBD1 TGTGCCAGCAGCATTCAACCGGGACAGGGGGCGAGAACCTTC CASSIQPGQGARTF
TRBJ2-3 TRBV5-4 NA TRBD2 TGTGCCAGCAGCCCTAATAGCGGGAGATCAGCGGATACGCAGTATTTT CASSPNSGRSADTQYF
TRBJ2-1 TRBV6-5 NA TRBD1 TGTGCCAGCAGCGGACAGGGTGCTTTCAATGAGCAGTTCTTC CASSGQGAFNEQFF
TRBJ2-7 TRBV9 NA NA TGTGCCAGCAGCGCAGGAAGTTCCTACGAGCAGTACTTC CASSAGSSYEQYF